This T cell receptor (beta chain) was identified in a study of cytomegalovirus exposure and HLA in healthy donors. As for the study in general: Early release data held tens of millions of unique TCRs from HLA-typed donors. General study points: Accurate HLA-A and HLA-B prediction from TCR beta sequences was reported for most subjects. The authors listed 150 to 200 TCR beta chains as cytomegalovirus-associated.

A note on this clone: Its specificity is not known.

Vbeta (60) and Jbeta (13) primers were used in the PCR. Authors' processing steps: As a later analysis found, there were around 86 million unique TCR beta chains, of which roughly 11 million were shared. Profiling relied on immunoSEQ multiplex PCR, and the TCRdb table lists in-frame clones only, not all of them. That table is the source of V, J and clone size, and D and trimming were worked out from the DNA. Its clone listing holds approximately 51,000 clones. The CDR3 extends over 13 amino acids. CDR1 is GTSNPN, CDR2 SVGIG, per germline (reference sequence). Trimming took off 4 bases at V and 10 bases at J, with 17 bases between the two ends.

This receptor was identified in a man aged 35-49 years in good health and CMV-seropositive. V gene TRBV30 combines with J gene TRBJ2-4, with D perhaps TRBD2 (6 bases). Sequenced input: PBMCs. CDR3 bases: TGTGCCTGGAAACGGAGGGGAGGAGGGATTCAGTACTTC. This codes for CAWKRRGGGIQYF. The full variable domain, its missing parts supplied by reference TRBV30 and TRBJ2-4, is SQTIHQWPATLVQPVGSPLSLECTVEGTSNPNLYWYRQAAGRGLQLLFYSVGIGQISSEVPQNLSASRPQDRQFILSSKKLLLSDSGFYLCAWKRRGGGIQYFGAGTRLSVL.